This T cell receptor (beta chain) appears in the sequencing data of a study of T cell changes during pregnancy in multiple sclerosis. Per germline, CDR1 MNHEY and CDR2 SVGAGI. With V trimmed by 7 bases and J by 2 bases, 8 bases remained unmatched. The CDR3 is 15 residues long. Only in-frame clones appear in the TCRdb table, and some are missing; sequencing was by immunoSEQ multiplex PCR. The table has about 38,000 clones, 75% to 95% seen once. The chain has TRBV6-5 and TRBJ2-1, with 7 bases that match TRBD1. The clonotype originates from a female donor with multiple sclerosis, enrolled in a pregnancy study. The input for sequencing was CD8+ T cells from peripheral blood mononuclear cells, taken after pregnancy. The DNA of the CDR3 is TGTGCCAGCAAATTACGAGGGGGCGCCTACAATGAGCAGTTCTTC. Translating it yields CASKLRGGAYNEQFF.